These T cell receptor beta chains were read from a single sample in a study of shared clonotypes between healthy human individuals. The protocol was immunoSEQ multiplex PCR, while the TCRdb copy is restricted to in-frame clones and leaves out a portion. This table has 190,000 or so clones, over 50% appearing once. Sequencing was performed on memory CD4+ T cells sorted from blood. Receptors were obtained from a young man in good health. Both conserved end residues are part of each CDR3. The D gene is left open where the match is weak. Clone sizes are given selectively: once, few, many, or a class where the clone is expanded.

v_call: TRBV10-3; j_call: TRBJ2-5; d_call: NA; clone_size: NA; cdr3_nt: TGTGCCATCAGTGACCCGACGAAGGGCGGGGAGACCCAGTACTTC; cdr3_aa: CAISDPTKGGETQYF
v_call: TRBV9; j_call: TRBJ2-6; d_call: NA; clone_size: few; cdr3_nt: TGTGCCAGCAGTCCAATACTCGGTCCCGCCTCTGGGGCCAACGTCCTGACTTTC; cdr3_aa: CASSPILGPASGANVLTF
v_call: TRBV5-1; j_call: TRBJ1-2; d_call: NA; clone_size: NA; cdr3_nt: TGCGCCAGCAGCTTGGAGGGGTATGGCTACACCTTC; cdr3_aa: CASSLEGYGYTF
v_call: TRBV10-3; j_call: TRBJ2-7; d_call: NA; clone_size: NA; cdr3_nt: TGTGCCATCAAGGGCACCGGATACGAGCAGTACTTC; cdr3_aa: CAIKGTGYEQYF
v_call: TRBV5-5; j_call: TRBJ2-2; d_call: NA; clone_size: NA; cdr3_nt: TGTGCCAGCACGAACAGAGGACAGAACACCGGGGAGCTGTTTTTT; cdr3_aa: CASTNRGQNTGELFF
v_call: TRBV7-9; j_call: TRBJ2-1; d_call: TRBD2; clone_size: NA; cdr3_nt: TGTGCCAGCAGCTTAGGGCTAGCGGGAGACCCCCGCTCCTACAATGAGCAGTTCTTC; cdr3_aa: CASSLGLAGDPRSYNEQFF
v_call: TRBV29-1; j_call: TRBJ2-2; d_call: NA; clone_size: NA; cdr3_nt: TGCAGCGTTATGGGACCAGGGATTACGAACACCGGGGAGCTGTTTTTT; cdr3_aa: CSVMGPGITNTGELFF
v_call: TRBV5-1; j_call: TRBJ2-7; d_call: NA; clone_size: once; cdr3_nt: TGCGCCAGCAGTTCGGACCCCGGAGTCGCCGAGCAGTACTTC; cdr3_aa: CASSSDPGVAEQYF
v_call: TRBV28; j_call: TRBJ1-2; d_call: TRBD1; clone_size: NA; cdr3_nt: TGTGCCAGCAGTCGTCAGGACAGGGAGTACTATGGCTACACCTTC; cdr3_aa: CASSRQDREYYGYTF
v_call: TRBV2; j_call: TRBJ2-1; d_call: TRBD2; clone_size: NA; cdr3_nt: TGTGCCAGCACCGGGACTAGCGGGAGCTATGAGCAGTTCTTC; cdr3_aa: CASTGTSGSYEQFF
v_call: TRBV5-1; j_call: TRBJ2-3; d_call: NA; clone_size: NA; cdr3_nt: TGCGCCAGCAGCTTGGTGGGGGCTGGCACAGATACGCAGTATTTT; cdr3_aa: CASSLVGAGTDTQYF
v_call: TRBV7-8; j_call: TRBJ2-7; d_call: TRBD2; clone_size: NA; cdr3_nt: TGTGCCAGCAGCCCCCCCGGGAGGTTAGCGGGCCGAGGGGAGCAGTACTTC; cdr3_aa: CASSPPGRLAGRGEQYF
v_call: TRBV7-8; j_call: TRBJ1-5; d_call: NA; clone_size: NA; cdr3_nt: TGTGCCAGCAGCCCTGGCCGTCAGCCCCAGCATTTT; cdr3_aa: CASSPGRQPQHF
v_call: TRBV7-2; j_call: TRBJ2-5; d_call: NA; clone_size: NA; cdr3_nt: TGTGCCAGCAGCTTTCCGGGGGCTCAAGAGACCCAGTACTTC; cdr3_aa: CASSFPGAQETQYF
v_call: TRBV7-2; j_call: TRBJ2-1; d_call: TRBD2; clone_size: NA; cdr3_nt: TGTGCCAGCAGCCTAGGGGGACTAGCGGGAGTCGATGAGCAGTTCTTC; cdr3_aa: CASSLGGLAGVDEQFF
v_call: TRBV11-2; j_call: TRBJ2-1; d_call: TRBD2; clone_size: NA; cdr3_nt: TGTGCCAGCAGCGATACCGGGACTAGCGGTTACAATGAGCAGTTCTTC; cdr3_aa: CASSDTGTSGYNEQFF
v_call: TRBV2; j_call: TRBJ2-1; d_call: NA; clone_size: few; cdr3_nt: TGTGCCAGCTCATTGGGCAGGTCCAATGAGCAGTTCTTC; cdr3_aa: CASSLGRSNEQFF
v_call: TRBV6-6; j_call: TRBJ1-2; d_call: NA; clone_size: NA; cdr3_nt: TGTGCCAGCAGGACAGTGTCTGGGTTCGATGGCTACACCTTC; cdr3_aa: CASRTVSGFDGYTF
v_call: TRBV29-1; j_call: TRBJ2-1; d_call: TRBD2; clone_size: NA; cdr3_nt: TGCAGCGTTGTTGAGCTAGCGGGAGGAGTTGAGCAGTTCTTC; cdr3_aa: CSVVELAGGVEQFF
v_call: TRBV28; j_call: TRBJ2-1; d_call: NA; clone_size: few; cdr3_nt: TGTGCCAGCAGTTTTATTACAGGGTCTCGCAGGAATGAGCAGTTCTTC; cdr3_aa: CASSFITGSRRNEQFF
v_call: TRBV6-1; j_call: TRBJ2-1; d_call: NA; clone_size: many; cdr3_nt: TGTGCCAGCAGCTGGCAGGGCTACAATGAGCAGTTCTTC; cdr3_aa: CASSWQGYNEQFF
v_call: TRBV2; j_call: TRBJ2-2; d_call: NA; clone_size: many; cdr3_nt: TGTGCCAGCAGACGGACAGCCGGGGAGCTGTTTTTT; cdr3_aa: CASRRTAGELFF
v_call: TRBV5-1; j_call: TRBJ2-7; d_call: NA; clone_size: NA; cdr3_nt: TGCGCCAGCAGCCAGGAGAGCTCCTACGAGCAGTACTTC; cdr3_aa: CASSQESSYEQYF
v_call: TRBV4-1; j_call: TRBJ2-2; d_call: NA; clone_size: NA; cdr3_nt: TGCGCCAGCAGCCCCAGGGAGCAGGTCACCGGGGAGCTGTTTTTT; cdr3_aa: CASSPREQVTGELFF
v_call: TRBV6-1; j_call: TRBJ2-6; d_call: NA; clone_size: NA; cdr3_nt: TGTGCCAGCAGTGAAGGGTGGGCTGGGGCCAACGTCCTGACTTTC; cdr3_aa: CASSEGWAGANVLTF
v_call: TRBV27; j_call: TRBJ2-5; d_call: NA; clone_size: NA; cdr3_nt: TGTGCCAGCTCCCAAAGCCTCCAAGAGACCCAGTACTTC; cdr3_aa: CASSQSLQETQYF
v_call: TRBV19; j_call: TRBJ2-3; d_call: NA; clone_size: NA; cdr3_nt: TGTGCCAGTAGTCCCCAGGGGTCTTGGACAGATACGCAGTATTTT; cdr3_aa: CASSPQGSWTDTQYF
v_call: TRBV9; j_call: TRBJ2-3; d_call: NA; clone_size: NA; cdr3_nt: TGTGCCAGCAGCGTTCCCCTTGGAGGAGATACGCAGTATTTT; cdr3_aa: CASSVPLGGDTQYF
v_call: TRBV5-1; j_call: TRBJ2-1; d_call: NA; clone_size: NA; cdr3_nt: TGCGCCAGCAGCTTGGCGCCGCAGCCGAACAATGAGCAGTTCTTC; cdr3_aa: CASSLAPQPNNEQFF
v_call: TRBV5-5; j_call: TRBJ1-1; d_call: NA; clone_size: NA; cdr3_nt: TGTGCCAGCAGCTTGAGGTGGACCATAGCGAACACTGAAGCTTTCTTT; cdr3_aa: CASSLRWTIANTEAFF
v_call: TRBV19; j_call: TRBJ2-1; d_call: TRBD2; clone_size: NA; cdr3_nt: TGTGCCAGCCGACTAGCGGGGACCTACAATGAGCAGTTCTTC; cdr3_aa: CASRLAGTYNEQFF
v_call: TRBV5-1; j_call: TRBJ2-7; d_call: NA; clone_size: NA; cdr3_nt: TGCGCCAGCAGCCCCGACCTCCTAGTGCGGGAGCAGTACTTC; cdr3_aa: CASSPDLLVREQYF
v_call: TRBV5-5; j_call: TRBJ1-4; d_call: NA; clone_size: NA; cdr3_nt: TGTGCCAGCAGCGCGCCCGATCAGGGCATTAATGAAAAACTGTTTTTT; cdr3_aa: CASSAPDQGINEKLFF
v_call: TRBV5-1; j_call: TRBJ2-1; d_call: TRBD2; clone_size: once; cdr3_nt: TGCGCCAGCAGCCTACGACTAGCGGGAGTTAGGGGTGAGCAGTTCTTC; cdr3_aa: CASSLRLAGVRGEQFF
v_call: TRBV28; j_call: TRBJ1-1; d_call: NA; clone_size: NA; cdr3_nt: TGTGCCAGCAGTTTAACCAGGAGGAACACTGAAGCTTTCTTT; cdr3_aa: CASSLTRRNTEAFF
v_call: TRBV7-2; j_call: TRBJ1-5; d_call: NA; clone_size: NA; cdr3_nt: TGTGCCAGCAGCTTGGGCGCTGCCAGTCCCCAGCATTTT; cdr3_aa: CASSLGAASPQHF
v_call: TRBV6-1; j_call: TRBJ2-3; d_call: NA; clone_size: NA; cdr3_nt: TGTGCCAGCCGGGGGCAGCCCCTAATACAGATACAGTATTTT; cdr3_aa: CASRGQPLIQIQYF
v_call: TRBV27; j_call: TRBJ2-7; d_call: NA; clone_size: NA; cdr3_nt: TGTGCCAGCAGTCTAGGCTGGGGGGACTCCTACGAGCAGTACTTC; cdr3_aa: CASSLGWGDSYEQYF
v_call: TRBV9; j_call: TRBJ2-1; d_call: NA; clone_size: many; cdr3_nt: TGTGCCAGCACGGGGGTCCTTGGGGGCGTTGAGCAGTTCTTC; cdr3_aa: CASTGVLGGVEQFF
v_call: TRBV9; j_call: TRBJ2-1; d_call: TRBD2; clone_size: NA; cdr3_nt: TGTGCCAGCAGCGTGGCTAGCGGGAGGGAGCAGTTCTTC; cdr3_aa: CASSVASGREQFF
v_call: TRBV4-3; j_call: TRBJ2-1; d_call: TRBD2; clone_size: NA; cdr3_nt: TGCGCCAGCAGCCAAGACGGTCGGGGAGGGGAGCAGTTCTTC; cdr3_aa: CASSQDGRGGEQFF
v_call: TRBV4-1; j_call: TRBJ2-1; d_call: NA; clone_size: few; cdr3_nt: TGCGCCAGCAGCCAAGACGGCGCGACCTACAATGAGCAGTTCTTC; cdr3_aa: CASSQDGATYNEQFF